The present T cell receptor beta chain was sequenced within a study of PD-1 blockade in classical Hodgkin lymphoma. TCRdb's table, derived via immunoSEQ multiplex PCR, lists solely in-frame clones and lacks some. The sample contains almost 100,000 clones, roughly 92% of which appear only once. V lost 2 bases to trimming and J lost 5 bases; unmatched junction nucleotides: 9. Germline CDR1 SGDLS, CDR2 YYNGEE. This CDR3 has 15 amino acids. Every patient had relapsed following autologous stem cell transplantation, and cohorts differed in brentuximab vedotin exposure. The chain carries TRBV9 and TRBJ2-5, with 7 bases that match TRBD1. This clonotype originated in a human donor with classical Hodgkin lymphoma. The sequencing here drew on peripheral blood mononuclear cells (PBMCs), taken at baseline. CDR3 nucleotides: TGTGCCAGCAGCGTGGCAGGGGGAAGCAGGGAGACCCAGTACTTC. Amino acid sequence: CASSVAGGSRETQYF.